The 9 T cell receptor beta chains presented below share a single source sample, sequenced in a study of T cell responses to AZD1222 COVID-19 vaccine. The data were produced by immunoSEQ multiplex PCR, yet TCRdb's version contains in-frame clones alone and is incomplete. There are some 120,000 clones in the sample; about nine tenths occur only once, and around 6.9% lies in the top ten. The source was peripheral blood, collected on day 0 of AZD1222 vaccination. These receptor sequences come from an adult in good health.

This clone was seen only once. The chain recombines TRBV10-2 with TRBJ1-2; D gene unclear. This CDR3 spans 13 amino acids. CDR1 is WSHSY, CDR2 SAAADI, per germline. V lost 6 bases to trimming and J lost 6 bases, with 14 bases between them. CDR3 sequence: CASRDGDPHGYTF. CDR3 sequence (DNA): TGCGCCAGCAGGGACGGAGATCCCCATGGCTACACCTTC.

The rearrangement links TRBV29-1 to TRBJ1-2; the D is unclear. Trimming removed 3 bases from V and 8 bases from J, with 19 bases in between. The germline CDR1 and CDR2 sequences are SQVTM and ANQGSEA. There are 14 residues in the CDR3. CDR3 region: CSVDSVTRSLGYTF. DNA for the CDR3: TGCAGCGTTGATTCGGTCACACGGTCTTTGGGCTACACCTTC. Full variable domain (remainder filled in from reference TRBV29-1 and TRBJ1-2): SAVISQKPSRDICQRGTSLTIQCQVDSQVTMMFWYRQQPGQSLTLIATANQGSEATYESGFVIDKFPISRPNLTFSTLTVSNMSPEDSSIYLCSVDSVTRSLGYTFGSGTRLTVV.

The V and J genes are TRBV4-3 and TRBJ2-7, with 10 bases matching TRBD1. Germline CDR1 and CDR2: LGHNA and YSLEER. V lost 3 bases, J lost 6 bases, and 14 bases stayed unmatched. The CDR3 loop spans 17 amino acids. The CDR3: CASSQNYPGTGVSEQYF. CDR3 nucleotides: TGCGCCAGCAGCCAGAACTACCCCGGGACAGGGGTTAGCGAGCAGTACTTC.

CDR3 sequence (DNA): TGTGCCAGCAGCAGACAGGACAATGAGCAGTTCTTC. Amino acid sequence: CASSRQDNEQFF. The genes are TRBV7-9 and TRBJ2-1; tentative D call: TRBD1 (6 bases). The germline V gene encodes CDR1 SEHNR and CDR2 FQNEAQ (reference sequence). The CDR3 covers 12 residues. V lost 5 bases to trimming and J lost 5 bases, with 7 bases between them.

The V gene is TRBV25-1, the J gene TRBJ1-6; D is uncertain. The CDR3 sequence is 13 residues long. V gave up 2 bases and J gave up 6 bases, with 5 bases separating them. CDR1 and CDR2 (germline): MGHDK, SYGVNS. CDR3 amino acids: CASSETGNSPLHF. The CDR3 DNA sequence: TGTGCCAGCAGTGAAACTGGTAATTCACCCCTCCACTTT.

CDR3 nucleotides: TGTGCCAGCAAAGGGCTAACAGGGGTCGCTCACTACGAGCAGTACTTC. It encodes CASKGLTGVAHYEQYF. The chain recombines TRBV28 with TRBJ2-7; 7 nucleotides agree with TRBD1. The ends lost 7 bases at V and 3 bases at J; junction bases unmatched: 15. The length of the CDR3 is 16 residues. Germline V gives CDR1 MDHEN, CDR2 SYDVKM.

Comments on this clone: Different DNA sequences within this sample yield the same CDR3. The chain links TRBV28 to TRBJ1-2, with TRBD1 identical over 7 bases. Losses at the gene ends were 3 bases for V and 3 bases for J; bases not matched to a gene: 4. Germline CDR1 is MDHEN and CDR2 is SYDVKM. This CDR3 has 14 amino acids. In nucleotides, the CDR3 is TGTGCCAGCAGTTTTCAGGGGGGGGACTATGGCTACACCTTC. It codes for CASSFQGGDYGYTF.

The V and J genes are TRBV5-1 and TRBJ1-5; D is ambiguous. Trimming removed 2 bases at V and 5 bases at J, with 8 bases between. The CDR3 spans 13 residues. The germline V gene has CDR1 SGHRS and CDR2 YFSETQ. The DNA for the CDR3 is TGCGCCAGCAGCTTCCTTCCCGATCAGCCCCAGCATTTT. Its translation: CASSFLPDQPQHF.

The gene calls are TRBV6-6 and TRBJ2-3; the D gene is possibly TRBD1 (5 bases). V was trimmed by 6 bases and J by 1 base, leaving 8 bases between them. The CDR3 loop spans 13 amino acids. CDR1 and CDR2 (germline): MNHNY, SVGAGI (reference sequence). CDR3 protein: CASRPTGTDTQYF. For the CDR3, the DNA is TGTGCCAGCAGACCGACAGGCACAGATACGCAGTATTTT.